This section outlines one T cell receptor (beta chain) sequence together with its context. The CDR3 is 15 amino acids. Germline trimming cut 6 bases from V and 3 bases from J; bases unmatched to any gene: 8. Germline CDR1 is MNHEY and CDR2 is SVGEGT. This sample is drawn from a study of blood T cell repertoires in COVID-19. Background on the study: Some COVID-19 samples were acute and others convalescent; all came from the United States, Italy and Spain. PBMCs, B-cell-depleted T cells, or T cells were the source of the cDNA or gDNA that made up the material.

Authors' data handling: Estimates of nucleated cell counts were drawn from the amplification of reference gene primers. Clones were sequenced by immunoSEQ multiplex PCR, and TCRdb holds only the in-frame ones, with some missing. The V and J calls and clone size were taken over from that table, and D and trimming were inferred from the DNA. The data show approximately 93,000 clones, approximately 77% seen once. The V gene is TRBV6-2 or TRBV6-3, the J gene TRBJ1-2; TRBD1 matches at 9 bases. The sample consisted of peripheral blood. The sequence derives from a woman of 80 years or more with acute or convalescent COVID-19. The CDR3 loop reads CASSSDRGFDYGYTF. The CDR3 nucleotides are TGTGCCAGCAGCTCTGACAGGGGGTTTGACTATGGCTACACCTTC.